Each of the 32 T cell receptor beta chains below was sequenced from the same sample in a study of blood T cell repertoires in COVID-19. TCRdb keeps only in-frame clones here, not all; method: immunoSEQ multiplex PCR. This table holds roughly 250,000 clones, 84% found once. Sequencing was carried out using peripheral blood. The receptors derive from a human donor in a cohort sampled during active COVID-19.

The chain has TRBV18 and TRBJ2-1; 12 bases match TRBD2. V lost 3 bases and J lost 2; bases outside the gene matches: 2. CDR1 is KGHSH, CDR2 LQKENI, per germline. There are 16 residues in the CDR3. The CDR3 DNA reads TGTGCCAGCTCACCCTCTAGCGGGGGGGCCTACAATGAGCAGTTCTTC. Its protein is CASSPSSGGAYNEQFF.

This CDR3 reads CAINRLDQETQYF. In DNA form, the CDR3 reads TGTGCCATCAATAGACTAGACCAAGAGACCCAGTACTTC. The chain employs TRBV6-5 and TRBJ2-5; tentatively, D is TRBD2 (6 bases). Trimming took 10 bases from V and 0 from J, leaving 12 bases between them. This CDR3 is built from 13 residues. In germline, CDR1 is MNHEY, CDR2 SVGAGI.

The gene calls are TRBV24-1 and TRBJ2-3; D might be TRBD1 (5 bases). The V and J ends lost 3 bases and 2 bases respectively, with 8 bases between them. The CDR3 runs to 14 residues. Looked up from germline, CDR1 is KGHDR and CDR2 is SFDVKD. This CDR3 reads CATSDPTVTDTQYF. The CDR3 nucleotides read TGTGCCACCAGTGATCCGACAGTCACAGATACGCAGTATTTT.

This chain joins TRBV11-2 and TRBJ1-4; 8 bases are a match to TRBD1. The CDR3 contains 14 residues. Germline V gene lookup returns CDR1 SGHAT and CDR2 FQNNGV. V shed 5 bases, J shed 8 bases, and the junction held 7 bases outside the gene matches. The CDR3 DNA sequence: TGTGCCAGCAGCCTAGGACAGGGTACCGAAAAACTGTTTTTT. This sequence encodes CASSLGQGTEKLFF.

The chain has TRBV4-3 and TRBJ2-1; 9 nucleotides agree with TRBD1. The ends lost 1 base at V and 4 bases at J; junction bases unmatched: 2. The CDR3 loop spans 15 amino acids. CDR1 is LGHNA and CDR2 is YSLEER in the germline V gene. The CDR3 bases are TGCGCCAGCAGCCAAGCGGGACAGGGATACAATGAGCAGTTCTTC. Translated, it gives CASSQAGQGYNEQFF.

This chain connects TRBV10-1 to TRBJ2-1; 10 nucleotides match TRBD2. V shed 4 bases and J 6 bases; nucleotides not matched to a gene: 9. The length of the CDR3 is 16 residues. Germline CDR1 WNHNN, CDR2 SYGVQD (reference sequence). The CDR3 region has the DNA TGCGCCAGCAGTGGGCTCAGCGGGAGGGCCCTCAATGAGCAGTTCTTC. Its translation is CASSGLSGRALNEQFF.

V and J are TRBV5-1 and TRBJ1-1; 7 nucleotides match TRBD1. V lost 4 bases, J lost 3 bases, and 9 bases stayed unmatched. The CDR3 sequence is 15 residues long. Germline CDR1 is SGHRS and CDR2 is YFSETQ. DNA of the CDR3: TGCGCCAGCAGCAGCGACACAGGGGTGGACACTGAAGCTTTCTTT. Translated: CASSSDTGVDTEAFF.

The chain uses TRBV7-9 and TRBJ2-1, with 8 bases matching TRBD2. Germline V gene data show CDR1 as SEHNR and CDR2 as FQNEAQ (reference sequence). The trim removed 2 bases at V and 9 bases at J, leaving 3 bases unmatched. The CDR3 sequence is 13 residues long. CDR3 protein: CASSLFREGEQFF. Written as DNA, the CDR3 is TGTGCCAGCAGCTTATTCCGGGAGGGTGAGCAGTTCTTC.

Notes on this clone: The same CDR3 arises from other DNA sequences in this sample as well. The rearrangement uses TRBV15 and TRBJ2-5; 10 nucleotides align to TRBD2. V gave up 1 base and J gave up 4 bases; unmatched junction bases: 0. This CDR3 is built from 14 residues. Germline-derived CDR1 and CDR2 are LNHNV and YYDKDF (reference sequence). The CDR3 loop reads CATSRGLAGETQYF. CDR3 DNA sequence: TGTGCCACCAGCAGAGGACTAGCGGGAGAGACCCAGTACTTC.

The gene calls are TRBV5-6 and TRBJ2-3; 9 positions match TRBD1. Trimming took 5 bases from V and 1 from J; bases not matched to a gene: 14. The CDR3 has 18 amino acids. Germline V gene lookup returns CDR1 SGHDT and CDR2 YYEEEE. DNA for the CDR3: TGTGCCAGCAGTTGGCTGTTCCGGACAGGGGAGGGCACAGATACGCAGTATTTT. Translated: CASSWLFRTGEGTDTQYF.

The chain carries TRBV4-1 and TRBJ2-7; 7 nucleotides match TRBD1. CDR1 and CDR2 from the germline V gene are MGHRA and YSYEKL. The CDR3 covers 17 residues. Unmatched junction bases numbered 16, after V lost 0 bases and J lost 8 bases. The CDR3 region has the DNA TGCGCCAGCAGCCAAGATGAGGTAACCTTCTCGACAGGGAAGCAGTACTTC. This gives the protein CASSQDEVTFSTGKQYF.

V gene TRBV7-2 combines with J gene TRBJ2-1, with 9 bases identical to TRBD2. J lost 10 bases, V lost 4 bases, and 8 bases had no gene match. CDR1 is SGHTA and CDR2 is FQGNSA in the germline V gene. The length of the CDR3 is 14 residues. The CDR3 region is CASSYGGGAREQFF. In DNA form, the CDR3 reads TGTGCCAGCAGCTATGGCGGGGGGGCGCGGGAGCAGTTCTTC.

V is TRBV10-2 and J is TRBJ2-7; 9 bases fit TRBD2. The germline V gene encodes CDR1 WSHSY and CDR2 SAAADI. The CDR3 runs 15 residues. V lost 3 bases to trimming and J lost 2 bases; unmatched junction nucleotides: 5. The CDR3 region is CASSDFSGGTYEQYF. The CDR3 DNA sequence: TGCGCCAGCAGTGACTTTAGCGGGGGAACCTACGAGCAGTACTTC.

CDR3 in DNA: TGTGCCAGCAGTAGAAGCGGGAGGGCCCCCACAGATACGCAGTATTTT. This codes for CASSRSGRAPTDTQYF. V usage is TRBV27 and J usage is TRBJ2-3, with 10 positions matching TRBD2. This CDR3 is 16 amino acids long. After removal of 5 bases from V and 2 bases from J, the junction contained 7 bases not matched to a gene. Germline loops: CDR1 MNHEY, CDR2 SMNVEV (reference sequence).

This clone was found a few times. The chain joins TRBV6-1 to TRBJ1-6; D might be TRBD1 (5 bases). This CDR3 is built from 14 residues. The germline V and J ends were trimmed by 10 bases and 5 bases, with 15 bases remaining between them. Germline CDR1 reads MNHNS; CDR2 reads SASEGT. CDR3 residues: CATRSPTDNSPLHF. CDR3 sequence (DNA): TGTGCCACCCGCAGTCCGACAGATAATTCACCCCTCCACTTT.

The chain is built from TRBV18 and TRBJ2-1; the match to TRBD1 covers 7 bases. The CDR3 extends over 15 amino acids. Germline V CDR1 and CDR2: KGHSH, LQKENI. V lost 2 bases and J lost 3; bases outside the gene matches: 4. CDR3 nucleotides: TGTGCCAGCTCACCAAAGAGACAGGGCTACAATGAGCAGTTCTTC. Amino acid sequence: CASSPKRQGYNEQFF.

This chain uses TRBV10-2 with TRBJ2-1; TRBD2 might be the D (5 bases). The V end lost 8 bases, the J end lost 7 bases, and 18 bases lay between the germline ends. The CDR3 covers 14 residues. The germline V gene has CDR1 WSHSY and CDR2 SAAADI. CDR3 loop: CASGSIGGQNEQFF. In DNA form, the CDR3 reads TGCGCCAGCGGGTCAATTGGCGGGCAAAATGAGCAGTTCTTC.

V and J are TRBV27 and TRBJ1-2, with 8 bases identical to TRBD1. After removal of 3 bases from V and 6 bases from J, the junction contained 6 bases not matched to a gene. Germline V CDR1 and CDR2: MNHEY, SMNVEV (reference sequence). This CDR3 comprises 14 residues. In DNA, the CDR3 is TGTGCCAGCAGTTTCGCGGGACAGGTTCATGGCTACACCTTC. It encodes CASSFAGQVHGYTF.

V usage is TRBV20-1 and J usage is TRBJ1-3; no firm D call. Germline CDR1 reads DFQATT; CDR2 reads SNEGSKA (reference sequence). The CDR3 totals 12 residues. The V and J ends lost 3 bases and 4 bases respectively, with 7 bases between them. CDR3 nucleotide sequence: TGCAGTGCTAGTTCCGGGGGAAACACCATATATTTT. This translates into CSASSGGNTIYF.

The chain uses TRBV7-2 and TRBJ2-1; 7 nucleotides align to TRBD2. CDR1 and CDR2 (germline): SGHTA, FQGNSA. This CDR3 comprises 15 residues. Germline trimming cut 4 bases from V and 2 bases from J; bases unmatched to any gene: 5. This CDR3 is CASSSQRGTYNEQFF. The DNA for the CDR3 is TGTGCCAGCAGCTCCCAGCGGGGAACCTACAATGAGCAGTTCTTC.

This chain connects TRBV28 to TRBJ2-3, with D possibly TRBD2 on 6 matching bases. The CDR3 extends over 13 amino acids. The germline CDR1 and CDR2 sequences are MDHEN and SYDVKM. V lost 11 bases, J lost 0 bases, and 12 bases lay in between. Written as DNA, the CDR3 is TGTGCCTGTATTAGCGGAAGCACAGATACGCAGTATTTT. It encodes CACISGSTDTQYF.

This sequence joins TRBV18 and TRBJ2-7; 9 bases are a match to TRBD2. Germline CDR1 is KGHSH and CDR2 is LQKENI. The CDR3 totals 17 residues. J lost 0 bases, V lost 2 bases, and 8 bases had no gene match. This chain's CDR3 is CASSPLAGVLNSYEQYF. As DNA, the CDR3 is TGTGCCAGCTCACCATTAGCGGGAGTCCTTAACTCCTACGAGCAGTACTTC.

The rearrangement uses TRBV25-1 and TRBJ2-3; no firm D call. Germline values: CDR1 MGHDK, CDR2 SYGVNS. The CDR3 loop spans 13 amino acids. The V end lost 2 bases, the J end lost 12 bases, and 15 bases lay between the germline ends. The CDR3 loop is CASSETSRPRQYF. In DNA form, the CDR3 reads TGTGCCAGCAGTGAAACAAGCAGGCCCCGTCAGTATTTT.

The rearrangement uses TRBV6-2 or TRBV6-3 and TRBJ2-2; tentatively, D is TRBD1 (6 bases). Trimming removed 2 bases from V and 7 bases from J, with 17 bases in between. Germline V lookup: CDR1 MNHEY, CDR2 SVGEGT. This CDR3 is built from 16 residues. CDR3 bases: TGTGCCAGCAGTTACACCAGGACAGCGAAGGTCGGGGAGCTGTTTTTT. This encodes CASSYTRTAKVGELFF.

The CDR3, as DNA: TGCGCCAGCAGCTTGGGACTATCAGTGAGCGTTGAGCAGTTCTTC. This codes for CASSLGLSVSVEQFF. The chain employs TRBV5-1 and TRBJ2-1; D might be TRBD2 (5 bases). The germline gives CDR1 SGHRS, CDR2 YFSETQ. CDR3 size: 15 residues. Trimming stripped 0 bases from V and 9 bases from J, with 16 bases between.

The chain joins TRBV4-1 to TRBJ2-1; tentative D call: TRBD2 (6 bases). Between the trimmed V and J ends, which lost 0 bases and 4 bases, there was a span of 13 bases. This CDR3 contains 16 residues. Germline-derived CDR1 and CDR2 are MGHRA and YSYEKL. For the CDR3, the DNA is TGCGCCAGCAGCCAAGATAATCCTAGCGAGTACAATGAGCAGTTCTTC. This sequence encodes CASSQDNPSEYNEQFF.

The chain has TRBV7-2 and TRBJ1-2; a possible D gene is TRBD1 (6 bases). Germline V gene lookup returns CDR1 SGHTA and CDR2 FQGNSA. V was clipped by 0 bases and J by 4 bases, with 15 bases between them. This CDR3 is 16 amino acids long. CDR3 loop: CASSLALGGQGYGYTF. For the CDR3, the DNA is TGTGCCAGCAGCTTAGCGCTCGGGGGGCAAGGCTATGGCTACACCTTC. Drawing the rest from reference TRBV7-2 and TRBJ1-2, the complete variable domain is GAGVSQSPSNKVTEKGKDVELRCDPISGHTALYWYRQSLGQGLEFLIYFQGNSAPDKSGLPSDRFSAERTGGSVSTLTIQRTQQEDSAVYLCASSLALGGQGYGYTFGSGTRLTVV.

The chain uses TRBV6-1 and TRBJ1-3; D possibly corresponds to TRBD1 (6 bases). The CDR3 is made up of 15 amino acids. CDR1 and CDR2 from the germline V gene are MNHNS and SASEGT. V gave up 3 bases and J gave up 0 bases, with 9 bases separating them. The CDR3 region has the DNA TGTGCCAGCAGTGAGGACAGACACTCTGGAAACACCATATATTTT. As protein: CASSEDRHSGNTIYF.

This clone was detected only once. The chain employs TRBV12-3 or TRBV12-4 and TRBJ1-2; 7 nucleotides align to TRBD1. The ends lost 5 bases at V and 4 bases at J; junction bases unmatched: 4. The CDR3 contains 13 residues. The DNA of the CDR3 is TGTGCCAGCAGTACAGGGGAAGTCTATGGCTACACCTTC. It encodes CASSTGEVYGYTF.

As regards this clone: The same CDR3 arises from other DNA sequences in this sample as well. The DNA for the CDR3 is TGTGCCAGCAGCCTCTATACAGATACGCAGTATTTT. The encoded protein is CASSLYTDTQYF. The chain is built from TRBV12-3 or TRBV12-4 and TRBJ2-3, with D hard to call. This CDR3 region has 12 residues. The germline V and J ends were trimmed by 6 bases and 3 bases, with 7 bases remaining between them.

Written as DNA, the CDR3 is TGTGCCAGCAGCCCCAGGGGAGACTATGGCTACACCTTC. Translated: CASSPRGDYGYTF. The V and J genes are TRBV7-2 and TRBJ1-2; possibly TRBD1 for D (6 bases). Germline V gene lookup returns CDR1 SGHTA and CDR2 FQGNSA. V lost 5 bases and J 3 bases, leaving 10 bases between the germline ends. This CDR3 spans 13 amino acids.

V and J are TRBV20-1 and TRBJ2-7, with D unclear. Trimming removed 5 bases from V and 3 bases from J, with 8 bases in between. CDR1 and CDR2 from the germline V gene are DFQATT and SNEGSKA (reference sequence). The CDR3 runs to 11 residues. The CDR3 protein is CSAGPLYEQYF. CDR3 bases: TGCAGTGCTGGGCCCCTCTACGAGCAGTACTTC.